These 19 T cell receptor beta chains originate from one sample sequenced in a study of T-cell memory formation after mild COVID-19. TCRdb re-called the 5' RACE reads with MiXCR, one entry per CDR3 protein. The repertoire holds just over 400,000 distinct CDR3 sequences, with around a quarter as singletons. Sequenced input: PBMCs or a T cell subset sorted from them (not recorded which). These receptors were obtained from an adult woman who had mild COVID-19 (a few samples of this study predate the infection). Cell type and time point are not known.

The chain couples TRBV20-1 to TRBJ1-6, with a tentative D call TRBD1 (5 bases). CDR3 length equals 12 residues. The germline V gene encodes CDR1 DFQATT and CDR2 SNEGSKA (reference sequence). V was shortened by 5 bases and J by 8 bases, with 10 bases between the two germline ends. The CDR3 loop is CSAQGADSPLHF. CDR3 nucleotides: TGCAGTGCTCAAGGGGCTGATTCACCCCTCCACTTT.

This rearrangement joins TRBV6-1 to TRBJ2-2; 13 bases align to TRBD2. The CDR3 has 16 residues. Looked up from germline, CDR1 is MNHNS and CDR2 is SASEGT. V shed 6 bases and J 7 bases; nucleotides not matched to a gene: 8. The DNA of the CDR3 is TGTGCCAGCAGAATCACTAGCGGGAGGGCCGGCGGGGAGCTGTTTTTT. Encoded protein: CASRITSGRAGGELFF.

This clonotype was found a few times. The chain employs TRBV5-1 and TRBJ2-3; TRBD2 matches at 7 bases. The V gene's germline CDR1 is SGHRS and CDR2 YFSETQ. The trim removed 4 bases at V and 2 bases at J, leaving 4 bases unmatched. This CDR3 contains 14 residues. This chain's CDR3 is CASSPGLITDTQYF. CDR3 DNA: TGCGCCAGCAGCCCGGGACTAATCACAGATACGCAGTATTTT.

The chain combines TRBV12-3 or TRBV12-4 with TRBJ1-2; D uncertain. The CDR3 loop spans 16 amino acids. V was cut by 5 bases and J by 2 bases, with 18 bases left in between. CDR3 in amino acids: CASSLRVLAWNYGYTF. The CDR3 region has the DNA TGTGCCAGCAGTCTAAGAGTCCTCGCCTGGAACTATGGCTACACCTTC.

The sample holds a few counts of this clonotype. The chain has TRBV7-8 and TRBJ2-7; 7 positions agree with TRBD1. There are 15 residues in the CDR3. Germline CDR1 SGHVS, CDR2 FQNEAQ. With 5 bases clipped from V and 2 bases from J, the junction kept 9 bases outside the gene matches. This CDR3 is CASSPARTGTYEQYF. Written as DNA, the CDR3 is TGTGCCAGCAGCCCCGCCCGGACAGGAACCTACGAGCAGTACTTC.

This clonotype has ten or more counts. This chain connects TRBV7-9 to TRBJ1-1; the D is unclear. CDR1 is SEHNR and CDR2 is FQNEAQ in the germline V gene (reference sequence). V dropped 2 bases and J dropped 1 base, with 17 bases sitting between them. The CDR3 has 17 residues. CDR3 sequence: CASSLRVDWLANTEAFF. DNA for the CDR3: TGTGCCAGCAGCTTACGGGTCGATTGGCTAGCGAACACTGAAGCTTTCTTT.

This chain uses TRBV7-9 with TRBJ2-5; D may match TRBD1 or TRBD2 (5 bases each). The germline V gene has CDR1 SEHNR and CDR2 FQNEAQ (reference sequence). Trimming removed 1 base at V and 1 base at J, with 16 bases between. The CDR3 has 17 amino acids. The CDR3 region is CASSLEGRGYLQETQYF. CDR3 nucleotide sequence: TGTGCCAGCAGCTTAGAGGGTCGGGGCTACCTCCAAGAGACCCAGTACTTC. The full variable domain, its missing parts supplied by reference TRBV7-9 and TRBJ2-5, is DTGVSQNPRHKITKRGQNVTFRCDPISEHNRLYWYRQTLGQGPEFLTYFQNEAQLEKSRLLSDRFSAERPKGSFSTLEIQRTEQGDSAMYLCASSLEGRGYLQETQYFGPGTRLLVL.

A few counts support this clonotype. CDR3: CASSIQGKSGNTIYF. CDR3 sequence (DNA): TGCGCCAGCAGCATACAGGGGAAATCTGGAAACACCATATATTTT. The chain couples TRBV5-1 to TRBJ1-3, with TRBD1 identical over 7 bases. The J segment lost 1 base and the V segment lost 4 bases, leaving 5 bases of the junction unmatched. This CDR3 is 15 amino acids long. Germline CDR1 and CDR2: SGHRS and YFSETQ.

This clonotype was counted a few times. CDR3 in amino acids: CASSHLKDRDYGYTF. DNA for the CDR3: TGTGCCAGCAGCCATCTAAAGGACAGGGACTATGGCTACACCTTC. This chain connects TRBV7-9 to TRBJ1-2; 8 bases map to TRBD1. V shed 5 bases and J 3 bases; nucleotides not matched to a gene: 8. The germline gives CDR1 SEHNR, CDR2 FQNEAQ (reference sequence). This CDR3 has 15 residues. The full variable domain, in which reference TRBV7-9 and TRBJ1-2 provide the parts outside the CDR3, is DTGVSQNPRHKITKRGQNVTFRCDPISEHNRLYWYRQTLGQGPEFLTYFQNEAQLEKSRLLSDRFSAERPKGSFSTLEIQRTEQGDSAMYLCASSHLKDRDYGYTFGSGTRLTVV.

This clonotype was observed a handful of times. V and J are TRBV5-8 and TRBJ2-5, with D maybe TRBD1 (5 bases). CDR3 length equals 14 residues. Trimming took 0 bases from V and 5 from J, leaving 11 bases between them. Per the germline V gene, CDR1 is SGHTS and CDR2 is YDEGEE. CDR3 nucleotide sequence: TGTGCCAGCAGCTTGGCCAAGGGGCGGGAGACCCAGTACTTC. Translated, it gives CASSLAKGRETQYF.

This sequence joins TRBV20-1 and TRBJ1-1; 7 bases align to TRBD1. Germline CDR1 reads DFQATT; CDR2 reads SNEGSKA (reference sequence). J was trimmed by 4 bases and V by 5 bases; bases with no gene match: 10. The CDR3 runs 14 residues. CDR3 residues: CSADSSTGITEAFF. The CDR3 DNA follows: TGCAGTGCTGATTCCTCGACAGGGATCACTGAAGCTTTCTTT.

V and J are TRBV28 and TRBJ1-4; D may be TRBD1 (5 bases). The CDR3 length is 11 residues. Germline V lookup: CDR1 MDHEN, CDR2 SYDVKM. V dropped 7 bases and J dropped 7 bases, with 7 bases sitting between them. The CDR3 region has the DNA TGTGCCAGCATGGGGGGTGAAAAACTGTTTTTT. This encodes CASMGGEKLFF.

This clonotype was recorded a few times. The V gene is TRBV6-6, the J gene TRBJ1-1; possibly TRBD1 for D (5 bases). V was clipped by 5 bases and J by 7 bases, with 11 bases between them. The CDR3 is 12 residues long. Per germline, CDR1 MNHNY and CDR2 SVGAGI (reference sequence). The CDR3 region is CASSGHTHEAFF. The CDR3 region has the DNA TGTGCCAGCAGTGGACACACCCATGAAGCTTTCTTT.

The chain uses TRBV20-1 and TRBJ2-3; either TRBD1 or TRBD2 may supply D (5 bases each). With 4 bases removed from V and 0 bases from J, the gap between germline ends came to 17 bases. The CDR3 is made up of 16 amino acids. Germline V gene data show CDR1 as DFQATT and CDR2 as SNEGSKA (reference sequence). CDR3 amino acids: CSAKGFGGTSTDTQYF. DNA for the CDR3: TGCAGTGCTAAAGGGTTTGGGGGAACTAGCACAGATACGCAGTATTTT.

The sample holds a few counts of this clonotype. The chain links TRBV28 to TRBJ2-1, with 9 bases fitting TRBD2. The CDR3 totals 14 residues. From germline, CDR1 is MDHEN and CDR2 SYDVKM. The V gene end was trimmed by 6 bases and the J gene end by 4 bases; junction bases not matched to a gene: 4. CDR3 coding DNA: TGTGCCAGCAGCGGCGGGAGGGCGTACAATGAGCAGTTCTTC. Protein sequence: CASSGGRAYNEQFF.

This chain links TRBV14 with TRBJ2-1; D perhaps matches TRBD1 (5 bases). With 0 bases removed from V and 9 bases from J, the gap between germline ends came to 9 bases. CDR1 and CDR2 from the germline V gene are SGHDN and FVKESK. The CDR3 spans 13 residues. In nucleotides, the CDR3 is TGTGCCAGCAGCCAAGAGACAGTCAGTGAGCAGTTCTTC. This gives the protein CASSQETVSEQFF. The full variable domain, completed using reference TRBV14 and TRBJ2-1, is EAGVTQFPSHSVIEKGQTVTLRCDPISGHDNLYWYRRVMGKEIKFLLHFVKESKQDESGMPNNRFLAERTGGTYSTLKVQPAELEDSGVYFCASSQETVSEQFFGPGTRLTVL.

The chain links TRBV6-1 to TRBJ2-5; TRBD2 matches 8 bases. Germline CDR1 MNHNS, CDR2 SASEGT. V shed 7 bases, J shed 5 bases, and the junction held 9 bases outside the gene matches. The CDR3 covers 14 residues. DNA for the CDR3: TGTGCCAGCAACGCGGGGGGAGGGATGGAGACCCAGTACTTC. It is translated as CASNAGGGMETQYF.

At least ten counts were recorded for this clonotype. The V and J genes are TRBV14 and TRBJ2-7; possibly TRBD1 or TRBD2 for D (5 bases each). The ends were cut back, 4 bases at V and 0 bases at J, with 13 bases in the middle. The germline V gene has CDR1 SGHDN and CDR2 FVKESK. The CDR3 sequence is 15 residues long. CDR3 protein: CASSLRRDRSYEQYF. CDR3 sequence (DNA): TGTGCCAGCAGCCTACGCCGGGACCGCTCCTACGAGCAGTACTTC.

V is TRBV29-1 and J is TRBJ1-3; the D is unclear. Germline CDR1 is SQVTM and CDR2 is ANQGSEA. Trimming removed 5 bases at V and 0 bases at J, with 11 bases between. The CDR3 runs to 14 residues. CDR3 protein: CSVQENNSGNTIYF. The CDR3 bases are TGCAGCGTTCAGGAAAATAACTCTGGAAACACCATATATTTT.